The rows below give T cell receptor beta chains drawn from one sample of a study of blood T cell repertoires in COVID-19. Repertoires were generated with immunoSEQ multiplex PCR, while TCRdb's copy carries only in-frame clones and drops some. The sample includes around 170,000 clones, roughly 80% of them seen just once. The sequenced sample consisted of peripheral blood. These receptors were taken from a woman in her seventies with COVID-19, enrolled during active disease. Both conserved end residues are part of each CDR3. A D gene is named only where the DNA matches it firmly. Size tells how often a clone was seen (once, few, many) or the class of an expanded clone, and some rows leave it out.

D: -; size: medium-sized; J: TRBJ2-1; V: TRBV14; DNA: TGTGCCAGCCAAGGACAACTCTACAATGAGCAGTTCTTC; CDR3: CASQGQLYNEQFF
D: -; size: -; J: TRBJ1-1; V: TRBV6-5; DNA: TGTGCCAGCTCACGACAGATGAACACTGAAGCTTTCTTT; CDR3: CASSRQMNTEAFF
D: -; size: -; J: TRBJ1-4; V: TRBV5-8; DNA: TGTGCCAGCAGCTTGGTAGGGGTTCGGAAACTGTTTTTT; CDR3: CASSLVGVRKLFF
D: TRBD2; size: -; J: TRBJ2-4; V: TRBV28; DNA: TGTGCCAGCAGTCTCGAATCGGACAGGTCGTCCGGGACTAGCGGGACGGAAAGAAACATTCAGTACTTC; CDR3: CASSLESDRSSGTSGTERNIQYF
D: TRBD2; size: -; J: TRBJ2-5; V: TRBV30; DNA: TGTGCCTGGAGTGCCCAGGGAGGGTCGACCCAGTACTTC; CDR3: CAWSAQGGSTQYF
D: TRBD2; size: -; J: TRBJ2-7; V: TRBV12-3/TRBV12-4; DNA: TGTGCCAGCAGACTAGCGACCTACGAGCAGTACTTC; CDR3: CASRLATYEQYF
D: -; size: -; J: TRBJ2-1; V: TRBV6-5; DNA: TGTGCCAGCAGTTATTCCAGCTCCTACAATGAGCAGTTCTTC; CDR3: CASSYSSSYNEQFF
D: TRBD1; size: -; J: TRBJ1-2; V: TRBV2; DNA: TGTGCCAGCAGTACGGGACAGGGGACACCACCGGCCTTC; CDR3: CASSTGQGTPPAF
D: -; size: -; J: TRBJ2-1; V: TRBV12-3/TRBV12-4; DNA: TGTGCCAGCAGTCCCATCCCCAACAATGAGCAGTTCTTC; CDR3: CASSPIPNNEQFF
D: -; size: -; J: TRBJ2-5; V: TRBV28; DNA: TGTGCCAGCAGTTTATTACCAGGGGCCGGTCAAGAGACCCAGTACTTC; CDR3: CASSLLPGAGQETQYF
D: -; size: -; J: TRBJ2-1; V: TRBV7-3; DNA: TGTGCCAGCAGCTTAACCGGCGGCAATGAGCAGTTCTTC; CDR3: CASSLTGGNEQFF
D: -; size: -; J: TRBJ1-6; V: TRBV2; DNA: TGTGCCAGCAGAGACTCAGGGCCCATTTTAAGGTCACCCCTCCACTTT; CDR3: CASRDSGPILRSPLHF
D: -; size: once; J: TRBJ1-1; V: TRBV6-5; DNA: TGTGCCAGCAGCCTTCAGGGGAGCGTCACTGAAGCTTTCTTT; CDR3: CASSLQGSVTEAFF
D: -; size: few; J: TRBJ1-5; V: TRBV30; DNA: TGTGCCTGGAGCGGCCGGGAGTTCCTGTACGGGCCCCAGCATTTT; CDR3: CAWSGREFLYGPQHF
D: -; size: -; J: TRBJ1-4; V: TRBV10-3; DNA: TGTGCCATTGGAGAGTGGGAACTGTTTTTT; CDR3: CAIGEWELFF
D: -; size: -; J: TRBJ2-7; V: TRBV9; DNA: TGTGCCAGCAGCGTCTTACCGACTAGTATCGAGCAGTACTTC; CDR3: CASSVLPTSIEQYF
D: -; size: few; J: TRBJ2-7; V: TRBV5-1; DNA: TGCGCCAGCAGCTCATCCTACGAGCAGTACTTC; CDR3: CASSSSYEQYF
D: TRBD2; size: -; J: TRBJ2-1; V: TRBV19; DNA: TGTGCCAGTACCCCCGGGACGCAGGGACTAGCGGTCTACAATGAGCAGTTCTTC; CDR3: CASTPGTQGLAVYNEQFF
D: -; size: few; J: TRBJ2-1; V: TRBV21-1; DNA: TGTGCCAGCAGCAAAGAGAGTAGCGGCTACAATGAGCAGTTCTTC; CDR3: CASSKESSGYNEQFF
D: -; size: -; J: TRBJ2-7; V: TRBV7-2; DNA: TGTGCCAGCAGCTTAGTCAGGGGTGCCTACGAGCAGTACTTC; CDR3: CASSLVRGAYEQYF
D: TRBD1; size: -; J: TRBJ2-1; V: TRBV7-9; DNA: TGTGCCAGCAGCTTCCAGGGACAGGAGCAGTTCTTC; CDR3: CASSFQGQEQFF
D: -; size: few; J: TRBJ1-2; V: TRBV19; DNA: TGTGCCAGTAGTATAGGGGCGGGGCAATCGGATGGCTACACCTTC; CDR3: CASSIGAGQSDGYTF
D: -; size: -; J: TRBJ1-6; V: TRBV27; DNA: TGTGCCAGCAGTTTCCTACGGCAGGCCTATAATTCACCCCTCCACTTT; CDR3: CASSFLRQAYNSPLHF
D: -; size: -; J: TRBJ2-7; V: TRBV7-2; DNA: TGTGCCAGCAGCTTAAAGGGGGGGGAGCTCTACGAGCAGTACTTC; CDR3: CASSLKGGELYEQYF
D: TRBD2; size: few; J: TRBJ2-1; V: TRBV19; DNA: TGTGCCAGTAGTTTCTGGACTAGCGGACCCCAGTTCTTC; CDR3: CASSFWTSGPQFF
D: -; size: -; J: TRBJ1-2; V: TRBV7-2; DNA: TGTGCCAGCACAGGAGGGGGGGGCAGGAATGGCTACACCTTC; CDR3: CASTGGGGRNGYTF
D: -; size: once; J: TRBJ2-7; V: TRBV3-1/TRBV3-2; DNA: TGTGCCAGCAGCCAAGATAGACCCGCTCCCTGGAGCGAGCAGTACTTC; CDR3: CASSQDRPAPWSEQYF
D: TRBD1; size: -; J: TRBJ2-3; V: TRBV2; DNA: TGTGCCAGCAGTGATAGGGGGCGAAGCACAGATACGCAGTATTTT; CDR3: CASSDRGRSTDTQYF
D: -; size: -; J: TRBJ2-2; V: TRBV21-1; DNA: TGTGCCAGCAGCAAATTTCAAAGACCGGGACAGGGCGGTCGGACCGGGGAGCTGTTTTTT; CDR3: CASSKFQRPGQGGRTGELFF
D: TRBD2; size: -; J: TRBJ2-1; V: TRBV7-2; DNA: TGTGCCAGCAGCTTAGCTGGGACTAGCGGTATCAATGAGCAGTTCTTC; CDR3: CASSLAGTSGINEQFF
D: -; size: once; J: TRBJ1-4; V: TRBV19; DNA: TGTGCCAGTAGAATCGCGGGGGGGACTAATGAAAAACTGTTTTTT; CDR3: CASRIAGGTNEKLFF
D: -; size: -; J: TRBJ2-7; V: TRBV4-1; DNA: TGCGCCAGCAGCCAAGATTCATTCTCCTACGAGCAGTACTTC; CDR3: CASSQDSFSYEQYF
D: TRBD1; size: -; J: TRBJ2-5; V: TRBV28; DNA: TGTGCCAGCAGAAACAGGGGGCCTCGGGAAGAGACCCAGTACTTC; CDR3: CASRNRGPREETQYF
D: -; size: -; J: TRBJ2-7; V: TRBV2; DNA: TGTGCCAGCGTAAAGGACTATAATATTGAGGAGCAGTACTTC; CDR3: CASVKDYNIEEQYF
D: TRBD1; size: few; J: TRBJ1-4; V: TRBV3-1/TRBV3-2; DNA: TGTGCCAGCAGCCAAGGGGAAGGGGGCGCGTTTTTT; CDR3: CASSQGEGGAFF
D: TRBD2; size: -; J: TRBJ2-7; V: TRBV15; DNA: TGTGCCACCAGCAGAGATCCCCGCGGGAGAGTCTCCTACGAGCAGTACTTC; CDR3: CATSRDPRGRVSYEQYF
D: TRBD1; size: -; J: TRBJ1-3; V: TRBV7-2; DNA: TGTGCCAGCAGCGAACAGGGGTCCCTCTCTGGAAACACCATATATTTT; CDR3: CASSEQGSLSGNTIYF
D: TRBD1; size: -; J: TRBJ1-5; V: TRBV7-2; DNA: TGTGCCAGCAGCTTAACACAGGGGGCAGGTCAGCCCCAGCATTTT; CDR3: CASSLTQGAGQPQHF
D: -; size: -; J: TRBJ1-4; V: TRBV7-6; DNA: TGTGCCAGCAGCCGGGGGTCGGGGCAGGGTGACGAAAAACTGTTTTTT; CDR3: CASSRGSGQGDEKLFF
D: TRBD1; size: -; J: TRBJ2-1; V: TRBV9; DNA: TGTGCCAGCAGCGCGGAGGGGGGACAGGGAACCTACAATGAGCAGTTCTTC; CDR3: CASSAEGGQGTYNEQFF
D: -; size: -; J: TRBJ2-7; V: TRBV7-2; DNA: TGTGCCAGCAGCTTACTAGCAGCTACTTACGAGCAGTACTTC; CDR3: CASSLLAATYEQYF
D: -; size: -; J: TRBJ2-3; V: TRBV4-3; DNA: TGCGCCAGCAGCCAACGGGGGATAGATACGCAGTATTTT; CDR3: CASSQRGIDTQYF
D: TRBD2; size: -; J: TRBJ2-5; V: TRBV7-8; DNA: TGTGCCAGCAGCTTAGTACTAGCGGGAGGATCGCACCAAGAGACCCAGTACTTC; CDR3: CASSLVLAGGSHQETQYF
D: TRBD1; size: -; J: TRBJ2-7; V: TRBV28; DNA: TGTGCCAGCGGGGCTGGAGGGACAGGGAATTTTTACGAGCAGTACTTC; CDR3: CASGAGGTGNFYEQYF
D: TRBD1; size: -; J: TRBJ2-4; V: TRBV7-9; DNA: TGTGCCAGCAGCTCCACCGTCCCGGGACAGGGGGCCGCACGATCTATTCAGTACTTC; CDR3: CASSSTVPGQGAARSIQYF
D: -; size: few; J: TRBJ2-5; V: TRBV7-2; DNA: TGTGCCAGCAGCTTAGAGACCGGGAGAGGGGAGACCCAGTACTTC; CDR3: CASSLETGRGETQYF
D: -; size: -; J: TRBJ2-7; V: TRBV4-1; DNA: TGCGCCAGCAGCCAAGTACAGGGAGAAAGGAAGCACTTC; CDR3: CASSQVQGERKHF
D: TRBD1; size: once; J: TRBJ1-3; V: TRBV18; DNA: TGTGCCAGCTCACGACAGGGGGATGGAAACACCATATATTTT; CDR3: CASSRQGDGNTIYF
D: TRBD1; size: -; J: TRBJ2-7; V: TRBV6-5; DNA: TGTGCCAGCAGTCCCTCCGGGACAGGGATCTACGAGCAGTACTTC; CDR3: CASSPSGTGIYEQYF
D: TRBD1; size: -; J: TRBJ2-5; V: TRBV3-1/TRBV3-2; DNA: TGTGCCAGCAGCCAAGCAGGGGGCCCAGAGACCCAGTACTTC; CDR3: CASSQAGGPETQYF
D: TRBD2; size: -; J: TRBJ2-7; V: TRBV7-8; DNA: TGTGCCAGCAGCTCAGTAGCGGGAAGCGATATTACCTACGAGCAGTACTTC; CDR3: CASSSVAGSDITYEQYF
D: TRBD2; size: -; J: TRBJ2-1; V: TRBV3-1/TRBV3-2; DNA: TGTGCCAGCAGTCCTCACGGGGGGAGATCCTACAATGAGCAGTTCTTC; CDR3: CASSPHGGRSYNEQFF
D: TRBD2; size: -; J: TRBJ2-3; V: TRBV5-1; DNA: TGCGCCAGCAGCCCAGGACTAGCGACAGATACGCAGTATTTT; CDR3: CASSPGLATDTQYF
D: TRBD2; size: -; J: TRBJ2-3; V: TRBV25-1; DNA: TGTGCCCCTAGAACCCCCAGCGGGAGGGCGTGCACAGATACGCAGTATTTT; CDR3: CAPRTPSGRACTDTQYF
D: -; size: once; J: TRBJ2-5; V: TRBV5-1; DNA: TGCGCCAGCAGCTCCCTGGGGGGTAATCAAGAGACCCAGTACTTC; CDR3: CASSSLGGNQETQYF
D: -; size: -; J: TRBJ1-2; V: TRBV12-3/TRBV12-4; DNA: TGTGCCAGCAGAATCTTGAACTATGGCTACACCTTC; CDR3: CASRILNYGYTF
D: -; size: -; J: TRBJ2-2; V: TRBV6-1; DNA: TGTGCCAGCAGGAAGCCGGGACTCCGCACCGGGGAGCTGTTTTTT; CDR3: CASRKPGLRTGELFF
D: -; size: -; J: TRBJ2-1; V: TRBV6-2/TRBV6-3; DNA: TGTGCCAGCAGTAATGGACAGGCCGCGGGGAATGAGCAGTTCTTC; CDR3: CASSNGQAAGNEQFF
D: -; size: -; J: TRBJ2-1; V: TRBV5-1; DNA: TGCGCCAGCAGTGAGGAGGGGTCCTACAATGAGCAGTTCTTC; CDR3: CASSEEGSYNEQFF